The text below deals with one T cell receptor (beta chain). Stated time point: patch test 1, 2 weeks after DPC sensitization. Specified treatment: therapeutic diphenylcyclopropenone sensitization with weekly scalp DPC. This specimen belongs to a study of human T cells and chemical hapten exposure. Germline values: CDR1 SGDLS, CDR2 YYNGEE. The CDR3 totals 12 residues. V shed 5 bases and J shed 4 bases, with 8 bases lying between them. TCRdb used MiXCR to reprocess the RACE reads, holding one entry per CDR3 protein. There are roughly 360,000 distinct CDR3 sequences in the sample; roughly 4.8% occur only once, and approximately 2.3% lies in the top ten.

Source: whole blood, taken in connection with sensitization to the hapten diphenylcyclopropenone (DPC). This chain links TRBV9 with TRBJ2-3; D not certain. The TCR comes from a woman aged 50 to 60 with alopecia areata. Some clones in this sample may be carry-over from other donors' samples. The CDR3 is CASSGDADTQYF. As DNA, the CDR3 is TGTGCCAGCAGTGGAGATGCAGATACGCAGTATTTT. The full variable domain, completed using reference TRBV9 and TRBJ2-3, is DSGVTQTPKHLITATGQRVTLRCSPRSGDLSVYWYQQSLDQGLQFLIQYYNGEERAKGNILERFSAQQFPDLHSELNLSSLELGDSALYFCASSGDADTQYFGPGTRLTVL.